The T cell receptor beta chain under discussion was sequenced for a study of blood T cell repertoires in COVID-19. At the level of the study: COVID-19 samples collected from the United States, Italy and Spain covered acute and convalescent phases.

Trimming shortened V by 5 bases and J by 1 base, and 12 bases separated the two germline ends. This CDR3 spans 14 amino acids. Germline loops: CDR1 SGHTS, CDR2 YDEGEE. Repertoires were generated with immunoSEQ multiplex PCR, while TCRdb's copy carries only in-frame clones and drops some. The repertoire includes 160,000 or so clones, roughly 86% of them detected once, and under 5% sits in the top ten. This clonotype was sampled from a woman aged 60 to 75 who had recovered from COVID-19. Sequencing was done on a sample of peripheral blood. This chain joins TRBV5-8 and TRBJ2-5; D gene uncertain. The CDR3 coding sequence is TGTGCCAGCAGTCCGAGGTCTATCCAAGAGACCCAGTACTTC. Its translation: CASSPRSIQETQYF.